Following are 16 T cell receptor beta chains from one sample sequenced in a study of vaccination and CD4 T cells after COVID-19. The Oncomine TCR Beta short-read assay was applied to DNA of cultured CD4+ T cells. MiXCR, applied by TCRdb to the PCR reads, yields one record per CDR3 protein. The repertoire holds nearly 15,000 distinct CDR3 sequences, with approximately 80% as singletons. These receptors are not linked to any known antigen. Treatment specified: roughly ten-day PBMC culture with coronavirus spike peptide pools or control peptides (ViraFEST assay). The starting material was CD4+ T cells from blood, cultured in vitro, obtained after SARS-CoV-2 vaccination. The source of these receptors is a human donor who received a COVID-19 vaccine.

The V gene is TRBV29-1, the J gene TRBJ2-1, with D possibly TRBD2 on 6 matching bases. CDR1 is SQVTM and CDR2 is ANQGSEA in the germline V gene. Trimming removed 2 bases at V and 8 bases at J, with 25 bases between. The CDR3 contains 17 residues. CDR3 loop: CSVEFAGGGPEGDEQFF. The CDR3 nucleotides read TGCAGCGTTGAATTCGCTGGAGGCGGGCCGGAGGGTGATGAGCAGTTCTTC.

V gene TRBV10-3 combines with J gene TRBJ1-6, with D tentatively TRBD1 (5 bases). The CDR3 consists of 13 residues. Germline V CDR1 and CDR2: ENHRY, SYGVKD. Trimming cost V 6 bases and J 8 bases, with 11 bases left between them. The CDR3 coding sequence is TGTGCCATCAGGACGGGACTGGATTCACCCCTCCACTTT. As protein: CAIRTGLDSPLHF.

The chain carries TRBV7-2 and TRBJ2-7; D call uncertain. This CDR3 comprises 11 residues. Germline assignment: CDR1 SGHTA and CDR2 FQGNSA. V lost 5 bases and J 0 bases, leaving 2 bases between the germline ends. The CDR3 here is CASSVSYEQYF. As DNA, the CDR3 is TGTGCCAGCAGCGTCTCCTACGAGCAGTACTTC.

J is TRBJ2-3 and V is TRBV7-8, with TRBD1 identical over 8 bases. Germline trimming cut 5 bases from V and 2 bases from J; bases unmatched to any gene: 9. The CDR3 totals 16 residues. CDR1 SGHVS and CDR2 FQNEAQ come from the germline V gene. The CDR3 region is CASSPSTGGNTDTQYF. For the CDR3, the DNA is TGTGCCAGCAGCCCCTCCACAGGGGGAAACACAGATACGCAGTATTTT.

The chain has TRBV23-1 and TRBJ2-5, with D tentatively TRBD1 (7 bases). TRBV23-1 is identified as an open reading frame with a role that is uncertain. The CDR3 totals 16 residues. Trimming left V 0 bases short and J 1 base short, with 12 bases between. The CDR3 DNA follows: TGCGCCAGCAGTCAATCGGGCGGGACAGCCCAAGAGACCCAGTACTTC. Protein: CASSQSGGTAQETQYF.

This clonotype was found a few times. This chain links TRBV4-2 with TRBJ2-1, with D perhaps matching TRBD2 (6 bases). The germline V gene has CDR1 LGHNA and CDR2 YNFKEQ. The CDR3 has 13 residues. Trimming removed 3 bases from V and 7 bases from J, with 10 bases in between. Here the CDR3 reads CASSQGRENEQFF. CDR3 nucleotide sequence: TGTGCCAGCAGCCAGGGACGGGAGAATGAGCAGTTCTTC.

This chain uses TRBV30 with TRBJ1-1; D gene unclear. The ends were cut back, 2 bases at V and 3 bases at J, with 16 bases in the middle. This CDR3 is built from 15 residues. The germline gives CDR1 GTSNPN, CDR2 SVGIG (reference sequence). CDR3 sequence reads: CAWSMYEGWDTEAFF. For the CDR3, the DNA is TGTGCCTGGAGTATGTATGAGGGTTGGGACACTGAAGCTTTCTTT.

This clonotype was recorded once. The V call is TRBV20-1, the J call TRBJ1-2, with 8 nucleotides matching TRBD1. The junction had 6 bases not matched to a gene; V was cut back by 0 bases and J by 0 bases. CDR1 is DFQATT and CDR2 is SNEGSKA in the germline V gene (reference sequence). The length of the CDR3 is 16 residues. Written as DNA, the CDR3 is TGCAGTGCTAGAGACTCGGGACAGGCAACTAACTATGGCTACACCTTC. This encodes CSARDSGQATNYGYTF.

This clonotype was observed a single time. CDR3 coding DNA: TGTGCCAGCAGCCCCCCAGATGGGAACACTGAAGCTTTCTTT. Translating gives CASSPPDGNTEAFF. The gene calls are TRBV11-3 and TRBJ1-1; D call uncertain. Per the germline V gene, CDR1 is SGHNT and CDR2 is YENEEA. The CDR3 covers 14 residues. Trimming pared 5 bases from V and 1 base from J, leaving 11 bases between.

This clonotype has just a few counts. The rearrangement uses TRBV7-9 and TRBJ1-3, with no clear D. Germline-derived CDR1 and CDR2 are SEHNR and FQNEAQ (reference sequence). The V end lost 2 bases, the J end lost 10 bases, and 15 bases lay between the germline ends. This CDR3 spans 14 amino acids. Here the CDR3 reads CASSLNPPRGTIYF. The DNA for the CDR3 is TGTGCCAGCAGCTTAAATCCCCCCCGAGGGACCATATATTTT.

In this sample, this clonotype turned up once. This chain connects TRBV6-1 to TRBJ1-2; 7 nucleotides match TRBD1. Trimming removed 8 bases from V and 0 bases from J; junction bases left unmatched: 9. The CDR3 contains 15 residues. Germline V gene lookup returns CDR1 MNHNS and CDR2 SASEGT. CDR3 nucleotide sequence: TGTGCCAGCTGCTCCTCCGGGACAGCTAACTATGGCTACACCTTC. Residues: CASCSSGTANYGYTF.

The CDR3 bases are TGCAGTGCTAGAGAGCAGGGCGTCCTTGAAAAACTGTTTTTT. Protein: CSAREQGVLEKLFF. This chain joins TRBV20-1 and TRBJ1-4, with D possibly matching TRBD1 (5 bases). CDR3 size: 14 residues. V shed 0 bases and J shed 7 bases, with 12 bases lying between them. Germline loops: CDR1 DFQATT, CDR2 SNEGSKA (reference sequence).

In this sample, this clonotype turned up a few times. The genes are TRBV12-3 or TRBV12-4 and TRBJ1-1; D gene unclear. CDR3 size: 12 residues. The V gene lost 3 bases and the J gene lost 5 bases, with 7 bases spanning the gap. CDR3 sequence reads: CASSLPGTEAFF. For the CDR3, the DNA is TGTGCCAGCAGTTTGCCCGGGACTGAAGCTTTCTTT.

This chain links TRBV12-3 or TRBV12-4 with TRBJ2-5, with TRBD1 as a possible D gene (6 bases). The CDR3 runs 14 residues. The ends were cut back, 5 bases at V and 1 base at J, with 11 bases in the middle. The CDR3 nucleotides read TGTGCCAGCAGTGGGGCAGGGGTCCAAGAGACCCAGTACTTC. Protein product: CASSGAGVQETQYF.

V and J are TRBV27 and TRBJ1-2, with 7 nucleotides matching TRBD1. Germline-derived CDR1 and CDR2 are MNHEY and SMNVEV (reference sequence). V was clipped by 4 bases and J by 2 bases; unmatched bases: 7. The CDR3 spans 15 residues. CDR3 bases: TGTGCCAGCAGTTCCCAAGTGACAGGGAACTATGGCTACACCTTC. Translation: CASSSQVTGNYGYTF.

This clonotype turned up a few times. V and J are TRBV20-1 and TRBJ2-3, with 8 bases matching TRBD2. CDR1 is DFQATT and CDR2 is SNEGSKA in the germline V gene (reference sequence). The CDR3 is 17 residues long. V shed 0 bases and J 3 bases; nucleotides not matched to a gene: 11. CDR3 sequence: CSARELGLVVRTDTQYF. The CDR3 DNA sequence: TGCAGTGCTAGAGAACTGGGACTAGTCGTACGGACAGATACGCAGTATTTT.